This T cell receptor beta chain was identified during a study of early T cells in non-severe SARS-CoV-2 infection. The wider study: Sequencing of bulk RNA from unsorted whole blood was done, without chain pairing.

There are a few counts of this clonotype. Its antigen is not known. The CDR3 runs 16 residues. The germline CDR1 and CDR2 sequences are LGHDT and YNNKEL (reference sequence). The trim removed 0 bases at V and 3 bases at J, leaving 3 bases unmatched. Using its own MiXCR run on the 5' RACE reads, TCRdb lists one record per CDR3 protein. Here the sample spans 87,000 or so distinct CDR3 sequences, approximately 14% being singletons. Study-level findings and limits: Matching against VDJdb likely underestimated virus-specific expansions, favoring anti-spike CD8.

This clonotype was obtained from an adult who was a healthcare worker with PCR-confirmed SARS-CoV-2 infection or an uninfected control (not recorded which). This chain joins TRBV3-1 and TRBJ2-1; 9 nucleotides align to TRBD1. Sample: whole blood. The CDR3 loop reads CASSQEQGAIYNEQFF. In DNA, the CDR3 is TGTGCCAGCAGCCAAGAACAGGGGGCTATCTACAATGAGCAGTTCTTC.